This T cell receptor beta chain was documented in a study of shared clonotypes between healthy human individuals. CDR3 length: 14 amino acids. Trimming removed 6 bases from V and 6 bases from J; junction bases left unmatched: 7. Germline V gene lookup returns CDR1 MDHEN and CDR2 SYDVKM. Naive CD8 cells comprised CD45RO-negative, CCR7-positively selected cells, excluding terminally differentiated effector memory CD45RA+ cells. Measured with immunoSEQ multiplex PCR; TCRdb has only the in-frame clones, and not every one. There are about 2.1 million clones in the sample; 85% to 95% occur only once, and more than 1.5% lies in the top ten.

J is TRBJ1-5 and V is TRBV28, with 8 nucleotides matching TRBD1. The source of this sequence is a man in his late teens or twenties in good health. Some clones in this sample may be carry-over from other donors' samples. Sequenced material: naive CD8+ T cells from PBMCs. The CDR3, as DNA: TGTGCCAGCAGCCCGGACAGGGCGATTCAGCCCCAGCATTTT. Translation: CASSPDRAIQPQHF.